What follows are 12 T cell receptor beta chains derived from one specimen sequenced in a study of OX40 agonist ivuxolimab in advanced cancers. Method: immunoSEQ multiplex PCR; TCRdb's copy keeps in-frame clones and lacks some. The sample lists around 70,000 clones, 83% occurring once. The sequenced sample was CD4+ or CD8+ T cells sorted from blood, obtained in a trial of the OX40 agonist ivuxolimab. The origin of the receptors is an adult with an advanced solid tumor such as melanoma, head and neck, liver or kidney cancer.

This sequence joins TRBV13 and TRBJ1-1; D not resolved. CDR3 length equals 13 residues. The V gene's germline CDR1 is PRHDT and CDR2 FYEKMQ (reference sequence). V lost 5 bases and J lost 8, with 15 bases in between. The CDR3 here is CASSPLGKHEAFF. CDR3 bases: TGTGCCAGCAGCCCATTGGGGAAGCACGAAGCTTTCTTT.

The V and J genes are TRBV11-2 and TRBJ2-7; D perhaps matches TRBD1 (6 bases). The V gene's germline CDR1 is SGHAT and CDR2 FQNNGV. Trimming took 7 bases from V and 3 from J, leaving 16 bases between them. This CDR3 comprises 14 residues. The CDR3 DNA sequence: TGTGCCAGCATCGCGACCGGGACAAACTACGAGCAGTACTTC. It yields the protein CASIATGTNYEQYF.

J is TRBJ1-2 and V is TRBV29-1, with 8 nucleotides matching TRBD1. The CDR3 has 16 residues. Per the germline V gene, CDR1 is SQVTM and CDR2 is ANQGSEA. Trimming cost V 4 bases and J 2 bases; bases outside gene matches: 12. CDR3 residues: CSVAPWSGGLNYGYTF. CDR3 DNA: TGCAGCGTTGCCCCTTGGTCAGGGGGCTTAAACTATGGCTACACCTTC.

The V and J genes are TRBV29-1 and TRBJ2-1; D uncertain. Germline V gene sequence: CDR1 SQVTM, CDR2 ANQGSEA. Trimming left V 5 bases short and J 7 bases short, with 18 bases between. This CDR3 contains 14 residues. The DNA of the CDR3 is TGCAGCGTTCCGGGTTGGGGAACTTGGAATGAGCAGTTCTTC. This sequence encodes CSVPGWGTWNEQFF.

The chain carries TRBV7-9 and TRBJ2-4, with D perhaps assigned TRBD1 or TRBD2 (5 bases each). Trimming cost V 5 bases and J 1 base, with 18 bases left between them. The CDR3 covers 17 residues. The germline V gene encodes CDR1 SEHNR and CDR2 FQNEAQ (reference sequence). CDR3 in amino acids: CASSPPREGDAKNIQYF. CDR3 DNA sequence: TGTGCCAGCAGCCCCCCTCGGGAAGGGGATGCCAAAAACATTCAGTACTTC.

A single count supports this clone. This rearrangement joins TRBV6-1 to TRBJ1-2; D unresolved. V lost 3 bases to trimming and J lost 7 bases, with 15 bases between them. Germline V gene lookup returns CDR1 MNHNS and CDR2 SASEGT. This CDR3 is built from 14 residues. Here the CDR3 DNA reads TGTGCCAGCAGTGACTCGGGTCAAGCGTTTGGCTACACCTTC. The encoded protein is CASSDSGQAFGYTF.

J is TRBJ1-1 and V is TRBV7-2, with a weak D call TRBD1 (6 bases). Trimming cost V 2 bases and J 3 bases, with 7 bases left between them. The CDR3 totals 13 residues. Germline-derived CDR1 and CDR2 are SGHTA and FQGNSA. Written as DNA, the CDR3 is TGTGCCAGCAGCTTAAACAGGGACACTGAAGCTTTCTTT. Encoded protein: CASSLNRDTEAFF.

This clone is a singleton in its sample. CDR3 in amino acids: CAISIVAGTDTGELFF. DNA of the CDR3: TGTGCCATCAGTATAGTAGCGGGGACGGACACCGGGGAGCTGTTTTTT. The genes are TRBV10-3 and TRBJ2-2; 8 bases are shared with TRBD2. CDR1 and CDR2 (germline): ENHRY, SYGVKD. The CDR3 contains 16 residues. The V and J ends lost 5 bases and 3 bases, in that order; junction bases with no gene match: 8.

CDR3 residues: CASSPVRRDRRYNEQFF. CDR3 nucleotides: TGTGCCAGCAGCCCAGTCCGCCGGGACAGGCGTTACAATGAGCAGTTCTTC. The rearrangement links TRBV11-3 to TRBJ2-1, with TRBD1 identical over 8 bases. V lost 5 bases to trimming and J lost 4 bases; unmatched junction nucleotides: 13. The CDR3 covers 17 residues. The germline gives CDR1 SGHNT, CDR2 YENEEA.

This chain links TRBV15 with TRBJ2-3; D is ambiguous. CDR1 is LNHNV and CDR2 is YYDKDF in the germline V gene (reference sequence). V was trimmed by 3 bases and J by 3 bases, leaving 13 bases between them. The CDR3 totals 15 residues. The CDR3 nucleotides are TGTGCCACCAGCAGGCAAGTCATTAAAACAGATACGCAGTATTTT. Its protein product is CATSRQVIKTDTQYF.

The chain has TRBV18 and TRBJ2-6, with 8 bases aligning to TRBD1. The CDR3 spans 17 residues. The germline CDR1 and CDR2 sequences are KGHSH and LQKENI. The V and J ends lost 3 bases and 0 bases, in that order; junction bases with no gene match: 4. The CDR3 region has the DNA TGTGCCAGCTCACCGCGGACAGGGCACTCTGGGGCCAACGTCCTGACTTTC. Translated, it gives CASSPRTGHSGANVLTF.

The CDR3 loop is CASKVTQGSYEQYF. The CDR3 coding sequence is TGTGCCAGTAAGGTAACACAGGGGTCCTACGAGCAGTACTTC. V is TRBV19 and J is TRBJ2-7; 7 bases are shared with TRBD1. The V segment lost 7 bases and the J segment 1 base; nucleotides outside the gene matches: 7. This CDR3 has 14 residues. Germline loops: CDR1 LNHDA, CDR2 SQIVND (reference sequence).